This TCR beta chain was profiled in a study of T cell changes during pregnancy in multiple sclerosis. TCRdb keeps only in-frame clones here, not all; method: immunoSEQ multiplex PCR. There are some 32,000 clones in the sample; 90% occur only once, and around 4% lies in the top ten. The TCR was taken from a female donor with multiple sclerosis, enrolled in a pregnancy study. Sequenced material: CD8+ T cells from peripheral blood mononuclear cells, taken in the second trimester of pregnancy.

CDR3 in DNA: TGTGCCAGCAGCTTGGGGGGCATGGAGCTGTTTTTT. It specifies CASSLGGMELFF. This chain uses TRBV5-4 with TRBJ2-2, with a possible D match to TRBD1 (5 bases). Trimming removed 0 bases at V and 10 bases at J, with 7 bases between. Germline CDR1 SGHNT, CDR2 YYREEE (reference sequence). CDR3 size: 12 residues.